This TCR beta chain was sequenced in a study of T cell responses to AZD1222 COVID-19 vaccine. Note on this clone: Antigen unknown.

Sequenced by immunoSEQ multiplex PCR; TCRdb stores in-frame clones only, minus some. Here the sample spans some 130,000 clones, just over 90% being singletons. Study conclusions and caveats: Among those given AZD1222, only five or six were seropositive at baseline. Rises in breadth and depth of Spike-specific TCRs came after two AZD1222 doses.

Pooled in the analysis were second doses at about 4 or about 12 weeks. The sequence was collected from an adult who received the AZD1222 COVID-19 vaccine. The specimen was peripheral blood, collected 28 days after the second AZD1222 dose.

The CDR3 coding sequence is TGCGCCAGCAGCTTTGGACAGGGGGAGAATTCACCCCTCCACTTT. Translating it yields CASSFGQGENSPLHF. This sequence joins TRBV5-1 and TRBJ1-6; 10 bases map to TRBD1. The CDR3 sequence is 15 residues long. Germline V lookup: CDR1 SGHRS, CDR2 YFSETQ. Unmatched junction bases numbered 3, after V lost 2 bases and J lost 7 bases.